This T cell receptor beta chain was recorded in a study of T cells after yellow fever vaccination. TCRdb independently ran MiXCR on the 5' RACE reads; one entry per CDR3 protein. The sample has some 600,000 distinct CDR3 sequences, 17% seen once. Study outcomes and limitations: Of the clonotypes, a small share occurred in both CD4 and CD8 compartments. Post-booster repertoires contained most primary-vaccination clones again (96% CD4, around 88% CD8).

Concerning this clonotype: The antigen is undetermined.

Specimen: PBMCs, collected 5 days after the first yellow fever vaccination. The TCR sequence derives from a man in his late teens or twenties who received the YFV17D yellow fever vaccine.

Here the CDR3 DNA reads TGTGCCAGCAGCCAAGACGTACCCGGGGGCCACAGCACAGATACGCAGTATTTT. Amino acid sequence: CASSQDVPGGHSTDTQYF. The V gene is TRBV3-1, the J gene TRBJ2-3; D may match TRBD1 or TRBD2 (6 bases each). This CDR3 has 18 amino acids. Germline V lookup: CDR1 LGHDT, CDR2 YNNKEL (reference sequence). Between the trimmed V and J ends, which lost 0 bases and 0 bases, there was a span of 16 bases.